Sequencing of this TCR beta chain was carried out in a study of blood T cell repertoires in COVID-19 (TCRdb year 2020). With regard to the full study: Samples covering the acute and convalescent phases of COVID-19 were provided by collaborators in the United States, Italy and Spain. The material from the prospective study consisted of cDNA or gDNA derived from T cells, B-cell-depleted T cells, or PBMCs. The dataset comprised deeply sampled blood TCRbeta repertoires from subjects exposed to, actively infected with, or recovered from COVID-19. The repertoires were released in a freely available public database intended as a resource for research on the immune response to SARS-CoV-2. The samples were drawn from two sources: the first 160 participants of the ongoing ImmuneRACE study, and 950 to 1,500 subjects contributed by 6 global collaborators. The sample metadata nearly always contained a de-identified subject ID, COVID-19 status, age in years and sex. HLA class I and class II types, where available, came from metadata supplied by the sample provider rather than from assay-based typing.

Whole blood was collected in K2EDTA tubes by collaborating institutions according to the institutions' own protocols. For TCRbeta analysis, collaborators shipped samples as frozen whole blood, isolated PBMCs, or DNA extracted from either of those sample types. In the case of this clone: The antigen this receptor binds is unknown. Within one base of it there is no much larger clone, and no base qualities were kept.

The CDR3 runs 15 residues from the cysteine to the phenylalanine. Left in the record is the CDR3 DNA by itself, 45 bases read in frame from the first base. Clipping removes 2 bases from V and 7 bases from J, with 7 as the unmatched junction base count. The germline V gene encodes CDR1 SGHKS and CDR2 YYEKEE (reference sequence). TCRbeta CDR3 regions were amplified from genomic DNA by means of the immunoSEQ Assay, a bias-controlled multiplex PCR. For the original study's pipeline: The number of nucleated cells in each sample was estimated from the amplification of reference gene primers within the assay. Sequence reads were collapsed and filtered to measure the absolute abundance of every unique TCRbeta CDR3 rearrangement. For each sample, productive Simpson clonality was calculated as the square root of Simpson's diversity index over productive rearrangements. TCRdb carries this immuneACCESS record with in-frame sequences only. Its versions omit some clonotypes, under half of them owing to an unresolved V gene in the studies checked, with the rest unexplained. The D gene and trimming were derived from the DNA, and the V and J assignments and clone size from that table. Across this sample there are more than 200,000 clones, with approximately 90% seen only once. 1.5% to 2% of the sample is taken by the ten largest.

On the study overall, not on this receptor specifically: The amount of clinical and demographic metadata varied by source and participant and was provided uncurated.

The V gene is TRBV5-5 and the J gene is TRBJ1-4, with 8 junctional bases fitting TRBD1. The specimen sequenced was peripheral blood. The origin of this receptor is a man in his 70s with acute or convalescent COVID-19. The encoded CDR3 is CASSFATGDFEKLFF. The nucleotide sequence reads TGTGCCAGCAGCTTCGCGACAGGGGATTTTGAAAAACTGTTTTTT.